These T cell receptor beta chains were read from a single sample in a study of control samples from healthy donors and cancer patients. The data were produced by immunoSEQ multiplex PCR, yet TCRdb's version contains in-frame clones alone and is incomplete. The sample gives over 110,000 clones, over 85% of which show up once; approximately 10% is in the top ten. Sequencing used blood. Receptor source: a man aged 30 to 39 in good health. The CDR3 runs from the conserved cysteine through the conserved F or W. The order of the fields is CDR3 length, V gene, clone size, J gene, D gene, CDR3 DNA, CDR3 protein. A D gene is named only where the DNA matches it firmly. Size is stated for part of the rows, as once, few or many counts, or as a class when the clone is expanded.

>16|TRBV15|NA|TRBJ1-4|NA
TGTGCCACCAGCAGAGATCCAGGTCGAAATAATGAAAAACTGTTTTTT
CATSRDPGRNNEKLFF
>16|TRBV2|NA|TRBJ1-6|NA
TGTGCCAGCAGCCCCGGACCAGCTAACTATAATTCACCCCTCCACTTT
CASSPGPANYNSPLHF
>17|TRBV15|once|TRBJ2-1|TRBD2
TGTGCCACCAGCAAAGCGGGGAGCGCACAATCCTACAATGAGCAGTTCTTC
CATSKAGSAQSYNEQFF
>14|TRBV2|NA|TRBJ2-5|TRBD1
TGTGCCAGCAGCAGACAGGGGGCTGGTGGCAGTTTGGACTTC
CASSRQGAGGSLDF
>15|TRBV5-1|NA|TRBJ2-6|NA
TGCGCCAGCAGCTTGAGGCAGTCTGGGGCCAACGTCCTGACTTTC
CASSLRQSGANVLTF
>14|TRBV28|NA|TRBJ2-7|TRBD1
TGTGCCAGCAGTTTAGGACAGGCCTACTACGAGCAGTACTTC
CASSLGQAYYEQYF
>17|TRBV7-3|NA|TRBJ2-1|TRBD2
TGTGCCAGCAGCTTAGGACTAGCGGGAGGTACAAACAATGAGCAGTTCTTC
CASSLGLAGGTNNEQFF
>16|TRBV18|NA|TRBJ1-1|NA
TGTGCCAGCTCACCAGTGGTTGGGGAGTGGGACACTGAAGCTTTCTTT
CASSPVVGEWDTEAFF
>13|TRBV5-5|once|TRBJ1-1|NA
TGTGCCAGCAGCTTTATGAGGAACACTGAAGCTTTCTTT
CASSFMRNTEAFF
>13|TRBV30|NA|TRBJ1-1|NA
TGTGCCTGGAGGAGGCCGCCGGGCACTGAAGCTTTCTTT
CAWRRPPGTEAFF
>13|TRBV11-3|NA|TRBJ1-1|NA
TGTGCCAGCAGCTTCCCCGGGGTCACTGAAGCTTTCTTT
CASSFPGVTEAFF
>17|TRBV9|once|TRBJ2-1|TRBD2
TGTGCCAGCAGTTCCGGGACTAGCGGGAGGGCCAACAATGAGCAGTTCTTC
CASSSGTSGRANNEQFF
>15|TRBV5-1|NA|TRBJ2-3|NA
TGCGCCAGCAGCGAAGCCGGGTTCAGCACAGATACGCAGTATTTT
CASSEAGFSTDTQYF
>13|TRBV2|NA|TRBJ2-3|NA
TGTGCCAGCAGTCGCGTTCCCACAGATACGCAGTATTTT
CASSRVPTDTQYF
>15|TRBV25-1|NA|TRBJ2-5|TRBD2
TGTGCCAGCAGTGAGGCTAGCGGGATGCAAGAGACCCAGTACTTC
CASSEASGMQETQYF
>16|TRBV28|NA|TRBJ2-7|TRBD1
TGTGCCAGCAGTTCCATCGGGACAGGGGGCGACCACGAGCAGTACTTC
CASSSIGTGGDHEQYF
>13|TRBV20-1|NA|TRBJ2-7|NA
TGCAGTGCTAGTCTCCGTAGGACCTACGAGCAGTACTTC
CSASLRRTYEQYF
>12|TRBV11-2|NA|TRBJ1-2|NA
TGTGCCAGCAGCTTAGAAAGCTATGGCTACACCTTC
CASSLESYGYTF
>12|TRBV29-1|NA|TRBJ2-1|TRBD2
TGCAGCGTTGGACTAGCGAACAATGAGCAGTTCTTC
CSVGLANNEQFF
>16|TRBV4-3|NA|TRBJ1-3|NA
TGCGCCAGCAGCCTCACCCACGGAAACTCTGGAAACACCATATATTTT
CASSLTHGNSGNTIYF
>13|TRBV29-1|NA|TRBJ1-2|NA
TGCAGCGTCTTTGAGACAGAGGTTTATGGCTACACCTTC
CSVFETEVYGYTF
>16|TRBV5-1|NA|TRBJ1-6|NA
TGCGCCAGCAGCTTGGCGGGAAGCTCCTATAATTCACCCCTCCACTTT
CASSLAGSSYNSPLHF
>11|TRBV7-9|NA|TRBJ1-2|NA
TGTGCCAGCAAGTATGGGTATGGCTACACCTTC
CASKYGYGYTF
>13|TRBV12-3/TRBV12-4|NA|TRBJ1-1|NA
TGTGCCAGCAGTTTAGGTATTGTTCCTGAAGCTTTCTTT
CASSLGIVPEAFF
>17|TRBV11-3|once|TRBJ2-2|NA
TGTGCCAGCAGCTTATATGCGGCGGGAACGGACACCGGGGAGCTGTTTTTT
CASSLYAAGTDTGELFF
>14|TRBV10-3|NA|TRBJ2-2|NA
TGTGCCATCAGTGTTGAGCGGAACACCGGGGAGCTGTTTTTT
CAISVERNTGELFF
>14|TRBV2|NA|TRBJ1-6|NA
TGTGCCAGCAGTGATAAATATCGGATTCCACCCCTCCACTTT
CASSDKYRIPPLHF
>15|TRBV7-2|once|TRBJ2-7|NA
TGTGCCAGCAGCGCATACACGGGCTCCCCGAGGGAGCAGTACTTC
CASSAYTGSPREQYF
>14|TRBV30|few|TRBJ2-2|TRBD2
TGTGCCTGGAGGACTAGCGGGAACACCGGGGAGCTGTTTTTT
CAWRTSGNTGELFF
>15|TRBV28|NA|TRBJ1-1|TRBD1
TGTGCCAGTTTAAACTCCGGGACAGGGAGTACTGAAGCTTTCTTT
CASLNSGTGSTEAFF
>12|TRBV20-1|NA|TRBJ1-1|NA
TGCAGTGCTAGTCAGGGGCACACTGAAGCTTTCTTT
CSASQGHTEAFF
>13|TRBV19|NA|TRBJ2-7|NA
TGTGCCAGTAGTATAGAAACAGGCTCCGAGCAGTACTTC
CASSIETGSEQYF
>13|TRBV30|NA|TRBJ1-1|TRBD1
TGTGCCTGGAGGACCGACAGGGGGGTGAAGGCTTTCTTT
CAWRTDRGVKAFF